This TCR beta chain was retrieved from a study of response to subunit inactivated influenza vaccine. TCRdb independently ran MiXCR on the RT-PCR reads; one entry per CDR3 protein. The sample contains 500,000 to 600,000 distinct CDR3 sequences, around 15% of which appear only once. This clonotype was seen more than once but under ten times. Its cognate antigen is unknown. Notes on the study in general: Authors suggested each seasonal flu vaccination may recruit only limited numbers of new T cells.

This CDR3 comprises 14 residues. CDR1 and CDR2 (germline): DFQATT, SNEGSKA (reference sequence). With 5 bases clipped from V and 2 bases from J, the junction kept 3 bases outside the gene matches. This sequence was found in a man between 45 and 60 years old who received an inactivated influenza vaccine. The source was PBMCs from blood, collected about 13 days after vaccination. This chain links TRBV20-1 with TRBJ2-1; 10 bases match TRBD1. This CDR3 is CSASTGGPYNEQFF. The CDR3 DNA sequence: TGCAGTGCTTCGACAGGGGGCCCCTACAATGAGCAGTTCTTC.